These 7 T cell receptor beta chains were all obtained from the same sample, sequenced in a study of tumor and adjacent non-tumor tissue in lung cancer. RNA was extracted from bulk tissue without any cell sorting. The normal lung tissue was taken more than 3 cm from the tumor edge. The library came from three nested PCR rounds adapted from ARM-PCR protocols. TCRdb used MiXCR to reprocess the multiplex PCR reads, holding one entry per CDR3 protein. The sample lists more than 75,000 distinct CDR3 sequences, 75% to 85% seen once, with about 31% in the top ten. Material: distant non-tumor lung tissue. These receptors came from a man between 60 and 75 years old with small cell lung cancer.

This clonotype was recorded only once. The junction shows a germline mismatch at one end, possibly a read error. CDR3 amino acids: CDSSSATGSTYEQCF. CDR3 sequence (DNA): TGTGACAGCAGTTCCGCGACAGGGTCAACCTACGAGCAGTGCTTC. The gene calls are TRBV6-6 and TRBJ2-7; 7 bases are shared with TRBD1. CDR1 and CDR2 from the germline V gene are MNHNY and SVGAGI (reference sequence). CDR3 length: 15 residues.

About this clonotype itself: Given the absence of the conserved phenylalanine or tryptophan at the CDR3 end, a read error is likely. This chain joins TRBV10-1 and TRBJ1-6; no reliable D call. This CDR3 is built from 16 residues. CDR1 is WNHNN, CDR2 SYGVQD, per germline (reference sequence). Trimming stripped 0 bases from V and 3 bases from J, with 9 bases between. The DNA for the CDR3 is TGCGCCAGCAGTGAGTCCAGCCACGACTATAATTCACCCCTCCACTCT. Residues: CASSESSHDYNSPLHS.

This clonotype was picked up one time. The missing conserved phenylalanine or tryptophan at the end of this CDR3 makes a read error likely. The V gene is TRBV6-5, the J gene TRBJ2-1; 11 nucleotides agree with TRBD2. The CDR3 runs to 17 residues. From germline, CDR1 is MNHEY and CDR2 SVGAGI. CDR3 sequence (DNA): TGTGCTAGCACTTACTCGATCTGGGGACTAGCGGACAATGAGCAGTTCGTC. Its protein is CASTYSIWGLADNEQFV.

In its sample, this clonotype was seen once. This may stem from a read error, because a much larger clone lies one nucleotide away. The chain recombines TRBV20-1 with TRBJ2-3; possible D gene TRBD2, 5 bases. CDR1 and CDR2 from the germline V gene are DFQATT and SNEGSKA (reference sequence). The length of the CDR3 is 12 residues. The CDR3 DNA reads TGCAATGCTATCAATCGGGGATATACGCAGTATTTT. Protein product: CNAINRGYTQYF.

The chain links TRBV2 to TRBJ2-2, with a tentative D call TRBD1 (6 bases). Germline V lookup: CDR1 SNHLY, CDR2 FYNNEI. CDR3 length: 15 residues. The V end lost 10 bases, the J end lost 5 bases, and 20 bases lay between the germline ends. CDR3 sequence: CATQSGTWGTGELFF. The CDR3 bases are TGTGCCACCCAATCAGGGACATGGGGGACCGGGGAGCTGTTTTTT.

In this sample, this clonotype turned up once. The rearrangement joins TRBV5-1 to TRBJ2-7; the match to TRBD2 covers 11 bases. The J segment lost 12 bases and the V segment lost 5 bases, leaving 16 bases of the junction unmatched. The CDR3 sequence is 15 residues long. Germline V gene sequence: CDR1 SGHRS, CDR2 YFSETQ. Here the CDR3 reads CASRGLSSGRNKWYF. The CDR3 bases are TGCGCCAGCAGGGGCTTGTCTAGCGGGAGGAACAAGTGGTACTTC.

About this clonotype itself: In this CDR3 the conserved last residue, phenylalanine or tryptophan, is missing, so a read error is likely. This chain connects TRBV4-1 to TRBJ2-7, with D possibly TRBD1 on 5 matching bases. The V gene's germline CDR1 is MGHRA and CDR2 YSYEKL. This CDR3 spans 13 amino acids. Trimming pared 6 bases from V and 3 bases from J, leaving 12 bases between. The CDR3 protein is CASSFDGHYEQYL. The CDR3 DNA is TGCGCCAGCAGTTTCGACGGACACTACGAGCAGTACTTA.